A single sample gave rise to the 32 T cell receptor beta chains below, sequenced in a study of blood T cell repertoires in COVID-19. Profiled with immunoSEQ multiplex PCR; TCRdb holds only in-frame clones, not every one. The table has 450,000 to 500,000 clones, approximately 90% seen once. The material sequenced was PBMCs or T cells enriched from blood (not recorded which). The receptors originated from a woman aged 60-75 years who had recovered from COVID-19.

This rearrangement joins TRBV24-1 to TRBJ2-1, with TRBD2 matching 9 bases. Losses at the gene ends were 6 bases for V and 10 bases for J; bases not matched to a gene: 15. Germline V lookup: CDR1 KGHDR, CDR2 SFDVKD. The CDR3 totals 16 residues. As DNA, the CDR3 is TGTGCCACCAGTCCCGGGGCAGGGGGAGCGGGGGGCGAGCAGTTCTTC. Translation: CATSPGAGGAGGEQFF.

The chain couples TRBV19 to TRBJ1-4; no definite D call. CDR3 size: 16 residues. Germline values: CDR1 LNHDA, CDR2 SQIVND (reference sequence). V lost 6 bases and J lost 1, with 15 bases in between. Here the CDR3 DNA reads TGTGCCAGTAGAAAAGCAGCGGGAGTAACTAATGAAAAACTGTTTTTT. Its protein product is CASRKAAGVTNEKLFF.

V usage is TRBV7-6 and J usage is TRBJ1-4; no clear D gene. This CDR3 is built from 15 residues. Trimming cost V 0 bases and J 3 bases, with 8 bases left between them. CDR1 is SGHVS and CDR2 is FNYEAQ in the germline V gene. CDR3 sequence reads: CASSLAVSANEKLFF. CDR3 nucleotide sequence: TGTGCCAGCAGCTTAGCGGTGTCGGCTAATGAAAAACTGTTTTTT. Looking up the rest from reference TRBV7-6 and TRBJ1-4 gives the full variable domain: GAGVSQSPRYKVTKRGQDVALRCDPISGHVSLYWYRQALGQGPEFLTYFNYEAQQDKSGLPNDRFSAERPEGSISTLTIQRTEQRDSAMYRCASSLAVSANEKLFFGSGTQLSVL.

This clone was seen more than once but under ten times. The J gene is TRBJ2-3, the V gene TRBV24-1, with D tentatively TRBD2 (7 bases). Germline V gives CDR1 KGHDR, CDR2 SFDVKD. The CDR3 extends over 14 amino acids. The V end lost 6 bases, the J end lost 4 bases, and 13 bases lay between the germline ends. The CDR3 reads CATSRRGGADTQYF. The CDR3 coding sequence is TGTGCCACCAGTAGGAGGGGGGGCGCAGATACGCAGTATTTT.

This chain joins TRBV24-1 and TRBJ2-2; TRBD1 matches at 7 bases. V shed 2 bases and J 1 base; nucleotides not matched to a gene: 3. CDR1 is KGHDR, CDR2 SFDVKD, per germline. The CDR3 covers 16 residues. CDR3 loop: CATSDYWTGNTGELFF. The DNA for the CDR3 is TGTGCCACCAGTGATTACTGGACAGGGAACACCGGGGAGCTGTTTTTT.

The chain combines TRBV5-1 with TRBJ1-1, with D unresolved. Trimming cost V 1 base and J 3 bases, with 10 bases left between them. The CDR3 runs to 14 residues. Germline assignment: CDR1 SGHRS and CDR2 YFSETQ. Here the CDR3 reads CASSLNRWDTEAFF. The CDR3 bases are TGCGCCAGCAGCTTGAACAGATGGGACACTGAAGCTTTCTTT.

The V and J genes are TRBV2 and TRBJ1-3; the match to TRBD1 covers 10 bases. The CDR3 covers 14 residues. V was pared by 10 bases and J by 6 bases, with 9 bases of the junction left unmatched. CDR1 and CDR2 from the germline V gene are SNHLY and FYNNEI. The CDR3 region has the DNA TGTGCCACCAAGACCGGGACAGGGGAAAACACCATATATTTT. Translation: CATKTGTGENTIYF.

The chain employs TRBV7-2 and TRBJ1-2, with unresolved D. Trimming left V 2 bases short and J 8 bases short, with 15 bases between. Germline values: CDR1 SGHTA, CDR2 FQGNSA. This CDR3 contains 14 residues. The CDR3 reads CASSLNPTGVGYTF. CDR3 nucleotide sequence: TGTGCCAGCAGCTTAAACCCCACCGGGGTCGGCTACACCTTC.

This clone was picked up one time. V gene TRBV6-1 combines with J gene TRBJ2-3, with D maybe TRBD2 (6 bases). CDR3 length: 15 amino acids. V shed 2 bases and J shed 4 bases, with 13 bases lying between them. Germline V gives CDR1 MNHNS, CDR2 SASEGT. This chain's CDR3 is CASSEYWGVPDTQYF. The CDR3 DNA follows: TGTGCCAGCAGTGAATACTGGGGGGTCCCAGATACGCAGTATTTT.

V is TRBV7-9 and J is TRBJ2-1, with 7 bases identical to TRBD2. CDR1 SEHNR and CDR2 FQNEAQ come from the germline V gene (reference sequence). The CDR3 length is 12 residues. The trim removed 6 bases at V and 14 bases at J, leaving 10 bases unmatched. The CDR3 bases are TGTGCCAGCAGTTCAATCGAGGGGAGGGAGTTCTTC. Its translation is CASSSIEGREFF.

V usage is TRBV3-1 (or the pseudogene TRBV3-2) and J usage is TRBJ2-1; a weak D match, TRBD2 (6 bases). The CDR3 is made up of 14 amino acids. Trimming removed 4 bases from V and 5 bases from J, with 12 bases in between. The germline gives CDR1 LGHDT, CDR2 YNNKEL (reference sequence). The CDR3, as DNA: TGTGCCAGCAGCCGCCGGGGGACCAACAATGAGCAGTTCTTC. Its translation is CASSRRGTNNEQFF.

This chain uses TRBV5-4 with TRBJ2-3, with 14 bases identical to TRBD2. This CDR3 is 15 amino acids long. Germline CDR1 and CDR2: SGHNT and YYREEE (reference sequence). V shed 3 bases and J 10 bases; nucleotides not matched to a gene: 7. DNA for the CDR3: TGTGCCAGCAGCTCCCCGGGACTAGCGGGGGATGCGCAGTATTTT. It translates to CASSSPGLAGDAQYF.

The J gene is TRBJ1-4, the V gene TRBV5-6; 9 nucleotides line up with TRBD1. The CDR3 is 15 residues long. CDR1 is SGHDT, CDR2 YYEEEE, per germline. J gave up 7 bases and V 5 bases, and 9 bases lay outside the gene matches. The CDR3 loop reads CASSHTGGAGEKLFF. CDR3 coding DNA: TGTGCCAGCAGTCACACAGGGGGCGCCGGTGAAAAACTGTTTTTT.

CDR3 protein: CSASLLGWAGDGYTF. The CDR3 DNA reads as TGCAGTGCTAGTCTCTTGGGCTGGGCAGGGGATGGCTACACCTTC. V gene TRBV20-1 combines with J gene TRBJ1-2; weak D call: TRBD1 (6 bases). CDR1 is DFQATT, CDR2 SNEGSKA, per germline (reference sequence). This CDR3 is built from 15 residues. The germline V and J ends were trimmed by 3 bases and 6 bases, with 20 bases remaining between them.

V is TRBV24-1 and J is TRBJ1-5; the match to TRBD1 covers 9 bases. Per the germline V gene, CDR1 is KGHDR and CDR2 is SFDVKD. Unmatched junction bases numbered 6, after V lost 2 bases and J lost 2 bases. This CDR3 comprises 17 residues. The CDR3 sequence is CATSDSAGQGGNQPQHF. Here the CDR3 DNA reads TGTGCCACCAGTGATTCGGCGGGACAGGGTGGCAATCAGCCCCAGCATTTT.

This chain uses TRBV6-1 with TRBJ1-5, with D possibly matching TRBD1 (5 bases). The V and J ends lost 0 bases and 4 bases respectively, with 13 bases between them. The CDR3 extends over 16 amino acids. The germline V gene encodes CDR1 MNHNS and CDR2 SASEGT. CDR3 sequence (DNA): TGTGCCAGCAGTGAAGCGTCGGGGGTGTGGAATCAGCCCCAGCATTTT. It yields the protein CASSEASGVWNQPQHF.

This clone was counted a single time. The rearrangement links TRBV29-1 to TRBJ2-3; weak D call: TRBD2 (6 bases). CDR3 length equals 15 residues. CDR1 and CDR2 (germline): SQVTM, ANQGSEA. V was trimmed by 2 bases and J by 1 base, leaving 13 bases between them. The CDR3 DNA is TGCAGCGTTGAACCTACGGGGGTGGGCACAGATACGCAGTATTTT. This encodes CSVEPTGVGTDTQYF.

CDR3 loop: CASSHLTGELFF. CDR3 nucleotide sequence: TGCGCCAGCAGCCATCTCACCGGGGAGCTGTTTTTT. The V call is TRBV4-1, the J call TRBJ2-2; D not resolved. V lost 3 bases to trimming and J lost 4 bases, with 3 bases between them. CDR3 length: 12 amino acids. CDR1 and CDR2 from the germline V gene are MGHRA and YSYEKL.

This clone came up once. The chain recombines TRBV10-2 with TRBJ2-2, with 7 nucleotides matching TRBD2. This CDR3 is built from 16 residues. V lost 5 bases, J lost 7 bases, and 13 bases stayed unmatched. Germline values: CDR1 WSHSY, CDR2 SAAADI. The CDR3 protein is CASSSPPGTTNGELFF. CDR3 DNA sequence: TGCGCCAGCAGTTCACCCCCCGGGACTACAAACGGGGAGCTGTTTTTT.

The CDR3 sequence: CAWTGLAGPGVYF. CDR3 sequence (DNA): TGTGCCTGGACGGGACTAGCGGGGCCCGGGGTTTACTTC. The chain employs TRBV30 and TRBJ2-5, with 13 bases fitting TRBD2. Germline V gene lookup returns CDR1 GTSNPN and CDR2 SVGIG (reference sequence). Trimming at V came to 4 bases and at J to 14 bases, leaving 10 bases not matched to a gene. The CDR3 contains 13 residues.

V usage is TRBV2 and J usage is TRBJ1-4, with 8 bases aligning to TRBD1. CDR1 and CDR2 from the germline V gene are SNHLY and FYNNEI. The junction had 6 bases not matched to a gene; V was cut back by 5 bases and J by 4 bases. The CDR3 spans 15 residues. The CDR3 region has the DNA TGTGCCAGCAGTTCCAGGGGGCGCAATAATGAAAAACTGTTTTTT. Encoded protein: CASSSRGRNNEKLFF.

The rearrangement joins TRBV11-2 to TRBJ1-4; D call uncertain. The germline gives CDR1 SGHAT, CDR2 FQNNGV. The CDR3 has 15 amino acids. V was pared by 1 base and J by 4 bases, with 10 bases between. In DNA, the CDR3 is TGTGCCAGCAGCTTAGGGGGAGCCTATAATGAAAAACTGTTTTTT. Its protein is CASSLGGAYNEKLFF. The complete variable domain, with remaining parts taken from reference TRBV11-2 and TRBJ1-4, reads EAGVAQSPRYKIIEKRQSVAFWCNPISGHATLYWYQQILGQGPKLLIQFQNNGVVDDSQLPKDRFSAERLKGVDSTLKIQPAKLEDSAVYLCASSLGGAYNEKLFFGSGTQLSVL.

V is TRBV7-2 and J is TRBJ2-3; D gene uncertain. V lost 2 bases and J 10 bases, leaving 13 bases between the germline ends. Germline-derived CDR1 and CDR2 are SGHTA and FQGNSA. The CDR3 is made up of 13 amino acids. Here the CDR3 reads CASSLSGLTSQYF. DNA for the CDR3: TGTGCCAGCAGCTTATCAGGCCTTACCTCGCAGTATTTT.

This clone was recorded only once. The CDR3 DNA follows: TGTGCCAGCTTGGACAGATATAGCACAGATACGCAGTATTTT. It specifies CASLDRYSTDTQYF. The chain has TRBV2 and TRBJ2-3, with a tentative D call TRBD1 (6 bases). There are 14 residues in the CDR3. From germline, CDR1 is SNHLY and CDR2 FYNNEI. Trimming pared 8 bases from V and 0 bases from J, leaving 12 bases between. The whole variable domain, remainder taken from reference TRBV2 and TRBJ2-3, is EPEVTQTPSHQVTQMGQEVILRCVPISNHLYFYWYRQILGQKVEFLVSFYNNEISEKSEIFDDQFSVERPDGSNFTLKIRSTKLEDSAMYFCASLDRYSTDTQYFGPGTRLTVL.

The chain recombines TRBV28 with TRBJ2-5, with a possible D match to TRBD2 (6 bases). The CDR3 sequence is 13 residues long. V lost 2 bases and J 5 bases, leaving 9 bases between the germline ends. In germline, CDR1 is MDHEN, CDR2 SYDVKM. CDR3 sequence: CASSLGGRETQYF. CDR3 DNA sequence: TGTGCCAGCAGTTTAGGGGGGAGGGAGACCCAGTACTTC.

This chain uses TRBV29-1 with TRBJ1-1, with 7 bases matching TRBD1. The CDR3 is 14 amino acids. CDR1 and CDR2 from the germline V gene are SQVTM and ANQGSEA. V lost 1 base to trimming and J lost 1 base; unmatched junction nucleotides: 3. The DNA for the CDR3 is TGCAGCGTTGAAGTGAGGACAGGGAACACTGAAGCTTTCTTT. Its protein is CSVEVRTGNTEAFF.

The chain uses TRBV19 and TRBJ2-6, with 9 bases identical to TRBD1. The CDR3 length is 15 residues. From germline, CDR1 is LNHDA and CDR2 SQIVND (reference sequence). With 5 bases clipped from V and 4 bases from J, the junction kept 3 bases outside the gene matches. CDR3 nucleotide sequence: TGTGCCAGTAGTCGGACAGGGGCCGGGGCCAACGTCCTGACTTTC. Translating it yields CASSRTGAGANVLTF.

There are a few counts of this clone. The genes are TRBV5-4 and TRBJ2-5; weak D call: TRBD2 (6 bases). The V end was cut by 4 bases, the J end by 5 bases, with 6 bases between. Germline CDR1 reads SGHNT; CDR2 reads YYREEE (reference sequence). The length of the CDR3 is 11 residues. The CDR3 spells CASSGGETQYF. The CDR3 DNA follows: TGTGCCAGCAGCGGGGGGGAGACCCAGTACTTC. Based on the CDR3 plus reference TRBV5-4 and TRBJ2-5, the full variable domain is ETGVTQSPTHLIKTRGQQVTLRCSSQSGHNTVSWYQQALGQGPQFIFQYYREEENGRGNFPPRFSGLQFPNYSSELNVNALELDDSALYLCASSGGETQYFGPGTRLLVL.

The chain links TRBV24-1 to TRBJ1-2; 9 bases line up with TRBD1. Germline V gene data show CDR1 as KGHDR and CDR2 as SFDVKD. J gave up 2 bases and V 4 bases, and 7 bases lay outside the gene matches. There are 16 residues in the CDR3. The CDR3 loop is CATSDSGTGLNYGYTF. CDR3 bases: TGTGCCACCAGTGACTCCGGGACAGGGCTCAACTATGGCTACACCTTC.

V gene TRBV29-1 combines with J gene TRBJ2-1; the D is unclear. CDR1 and CDR2 (germline): SQVTM, ANQGSEA. This CDR3 comprises 14 residues. The V end lost 6 bases, the J end lost 0 bases, and 12 bases lay between the germline ends. This chain's CDR3 is CSVPTQSSYNEQFF. The CDR3 coding sequence is TGCAGCGTACCGACACAGAGCTCCTACAATGAGCAGTTCTTC.

This sequence joins TRBV28 and TRBJ1-4; 8 bases map to TRBD1. V shed 5 bases, J shed 7 bases, and the junction held 9 bases outside the gene matches. This CDR3 has 15 amino acids. The V gene's germline CDR1 is MDHEN and CDR2 SYDVKM. This CDR3 reads CASSPPGQEREKLFF. The CDR3 DNA reads TGTGCCAGCAGTCCTCCGGGACAGGAGCGTGAAAAACTGTTTTTT.

The chain is built from TRBV28 and TRBJ2-3; 10 bases align to TRBD2. The V gene end was trimmed by 6 bases and the J gene end by 6 bases; junction bases not matched to a gene: 3. CDR1 is MDHEN and CDR2 is SYDVKM in the germline V gene. CDR3 length equals 13 residues. The CDR3: CASSRSGGDTQYF. DNA of the CDR3: TGTGCCAGCAGCCGTAGCGGGGGGGATACGCAGTATTTT.